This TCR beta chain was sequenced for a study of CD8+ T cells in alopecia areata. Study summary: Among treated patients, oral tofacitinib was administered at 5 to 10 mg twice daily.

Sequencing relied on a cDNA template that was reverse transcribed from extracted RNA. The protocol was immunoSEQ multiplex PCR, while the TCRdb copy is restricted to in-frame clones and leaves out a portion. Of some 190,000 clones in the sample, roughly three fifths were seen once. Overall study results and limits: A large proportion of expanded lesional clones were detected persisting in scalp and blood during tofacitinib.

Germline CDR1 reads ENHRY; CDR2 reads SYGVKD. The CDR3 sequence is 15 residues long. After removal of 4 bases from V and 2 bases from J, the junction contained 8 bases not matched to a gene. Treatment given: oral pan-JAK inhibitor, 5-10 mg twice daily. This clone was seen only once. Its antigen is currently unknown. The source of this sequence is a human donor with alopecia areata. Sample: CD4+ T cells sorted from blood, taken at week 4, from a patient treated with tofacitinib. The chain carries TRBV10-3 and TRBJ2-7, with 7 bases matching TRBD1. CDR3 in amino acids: CAISATGQSAYEQYF. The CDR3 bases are TGTGCCATCAGTGCCACGGGACAGTCTGCCTACGAGCAGTACTTC.